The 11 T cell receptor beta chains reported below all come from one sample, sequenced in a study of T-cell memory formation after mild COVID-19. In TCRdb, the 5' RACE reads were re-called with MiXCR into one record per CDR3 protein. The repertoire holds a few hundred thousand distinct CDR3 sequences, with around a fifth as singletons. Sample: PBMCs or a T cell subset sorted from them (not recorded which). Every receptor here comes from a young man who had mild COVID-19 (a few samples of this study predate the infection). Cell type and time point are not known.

This CDR3 is CASSLASSPEAFF. The CDR3 DNA reads TGTGCCAGCAGTTTAGCCAGTTCTCCTGAAGCTTTCTTT. The rearrangement links TRBV12-3 or TRBV12-4 to TRBJ1-1, with no clear D. The CDR3 has 13 residues. V gave up 0 bases and J gave up 6 bases, with 8 bases separating them.

The CDR3 protein is CASSQGGAVGTDTQYF. CDR3 DNA sequence: TGCGCCAGCAGCCAAGGTGGGGCCGTGGGCACAGATACGCAGTATTTT. The genes are TRBV4-3 and TRBJ2-3; TRBD1 might be the D (5 bases). Germline V gives CDR1 LGHNA, CDR2 YSLEER. The CDR3 has 16 amino acids. Trimming stripped 1 base from V and 1 base from J, with 12 bases between.

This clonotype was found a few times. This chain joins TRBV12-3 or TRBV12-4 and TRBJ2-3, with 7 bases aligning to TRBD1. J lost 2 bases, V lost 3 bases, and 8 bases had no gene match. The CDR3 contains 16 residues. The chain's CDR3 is CASSFLGTVNTDTQYF. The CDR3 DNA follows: TGTGCCAGCAGTTTCCTCGGGACAGTCAACACAGATACGCAGTATTTT.

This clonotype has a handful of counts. CDR3 nucleotide sequence: TGTGCCAGCTCGCGGGACAGCCGTTGGGGATCACCCCTCCACTTT. Translation gives CASSRDSRWGSPLHF. The V and J genes are TRBV18 and TRBJ1-6, with 7 bases lining up with TRBD1. The CDR3 is made up of 15 amino acids. CDR1 and CDR2 (germline): KGHSH, LQKENI. The trim removed 6 bases at V and 10 bases at J, leaving 12 bases unmatched.

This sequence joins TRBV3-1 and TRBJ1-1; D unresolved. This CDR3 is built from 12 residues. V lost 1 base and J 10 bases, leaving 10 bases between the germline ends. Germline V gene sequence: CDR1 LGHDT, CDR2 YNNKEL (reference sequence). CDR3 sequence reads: CASSQAPSGAFF. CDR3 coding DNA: TGTGCCAGCAGCCAAGCCCCCTCAGGAGCTTTCTTT.

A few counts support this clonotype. The CDR3 spells CASSEPGQVDNEQFF. DNA of the CDR3: TGTGCCAGCAGTGAACCCGGACAGGTTGACAATGAGCAGTTCTTC. V usage is TRBV25-1 and J usage is TRBJ2-1, with 7 positions matching TRBD1. CDR1 and CDR2 from the germline V gene are MGHDK and SYGVNS. V shed 2 bases, J shed 5 bases, and the junction held 6 bases outside the gene matches. This CDR3 is 15 amino acids long.

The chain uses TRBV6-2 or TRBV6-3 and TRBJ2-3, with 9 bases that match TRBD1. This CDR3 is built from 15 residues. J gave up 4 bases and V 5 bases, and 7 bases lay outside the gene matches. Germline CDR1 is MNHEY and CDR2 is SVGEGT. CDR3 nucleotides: TGTGCCAGCAGTGGTACACAGGGGGCTGCAGATACGCAGTATTTT. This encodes CASSGTQGAADTQYF.

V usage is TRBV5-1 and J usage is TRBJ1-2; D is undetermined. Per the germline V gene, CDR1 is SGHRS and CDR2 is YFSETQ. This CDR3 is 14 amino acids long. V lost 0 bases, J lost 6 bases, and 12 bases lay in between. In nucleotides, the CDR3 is TGCGCCAGCAGCTTGGTAGAGGCGAGCGATGGCTACACCTTC. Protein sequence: CASSLVEASDGYTF. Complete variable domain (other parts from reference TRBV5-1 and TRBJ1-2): KAGVTQTPRYLIKTRGQQVTLSCSPISGHRSVSWYQQTPGQGLQFLFEYFSETQRNKGNFPGRFSGRQFSNSRSEMNVSTLELGDSALYLCASSLVEASDGYTFGSGTRLTVV.

The CDR3 DNA is TGTGCCAGCAGCCAAGGGGCCACTCTCATGTCCGAGCAGTACTTC. Protein product: CASSQGATLMSEQYF. This chain connects TRBV3-1 to TRBJ2-7; D is undetermined. Germline lookup yields CDR1 LGHDT and CDR2 YNNKEL (reference sequence). The CDR3 consists of 15 residues. V dropped 1 base and J dropped 6 bases, with 16 bases sitting between them.

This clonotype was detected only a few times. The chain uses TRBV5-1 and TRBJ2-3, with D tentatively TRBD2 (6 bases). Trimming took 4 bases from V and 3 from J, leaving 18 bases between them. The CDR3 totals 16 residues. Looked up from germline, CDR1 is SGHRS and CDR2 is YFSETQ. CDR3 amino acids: CASSPRGGETTDTQYF. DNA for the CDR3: TGCGCCAGCAGCCCACGGGGAGGCGAAACTACAGATACGCAGTATTTT.

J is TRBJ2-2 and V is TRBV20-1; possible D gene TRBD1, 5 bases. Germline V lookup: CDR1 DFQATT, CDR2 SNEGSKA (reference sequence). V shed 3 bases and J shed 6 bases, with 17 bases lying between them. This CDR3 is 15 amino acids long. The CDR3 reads CSARDPRRVAGELFF. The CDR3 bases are TGCAGTGCTAGGGACCCTCGCAGGGTGGCCGGGGAGCTGTTTTTT.